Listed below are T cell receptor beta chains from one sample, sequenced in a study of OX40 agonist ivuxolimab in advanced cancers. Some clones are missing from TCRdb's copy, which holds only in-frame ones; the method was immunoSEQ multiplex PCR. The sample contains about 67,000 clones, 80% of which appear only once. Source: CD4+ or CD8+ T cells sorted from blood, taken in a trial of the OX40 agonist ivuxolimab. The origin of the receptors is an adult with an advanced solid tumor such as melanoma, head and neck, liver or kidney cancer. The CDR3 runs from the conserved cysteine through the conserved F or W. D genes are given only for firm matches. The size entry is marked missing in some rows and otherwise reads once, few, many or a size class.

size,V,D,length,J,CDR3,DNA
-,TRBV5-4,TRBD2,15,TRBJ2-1,CASSDPLAGDNEQFF,TGTGCCAGCAGTGACCCCCTAGCGGGAGACAATGAGCAGTTCTTC
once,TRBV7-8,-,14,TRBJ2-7,CASRQLGQSYEQYF,TGTGCCAGCAGACAGCTCGGGCAGAGCTACGAGCAGTACTTC
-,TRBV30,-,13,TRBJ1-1,CAWSRNRFTEAFF,TGTGCCTGGAGTCGTAACAGATTCACTGAAGCTTTCTTT
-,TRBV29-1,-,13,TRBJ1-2,CSVVIGGGLGYTF,TGCAGCGTTGTGATCGGCGGGGGTCTTGGCTACACCTTC
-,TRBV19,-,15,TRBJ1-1,CASSPRVGMNTEAFF,TGTGCCAGTAGTCCCCGTGTAGGCATGAACACTGAAGCTTTCTTT
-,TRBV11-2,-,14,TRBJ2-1,CATSGGARGNEQFF,TGTGCCACCAGTGGGGGGGCGCGGGGGAATGAGCAGTTCTTC
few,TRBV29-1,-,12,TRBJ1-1,CSVGWWDTEAFF,TGCAGCGTTGGGTGGTGGGACACCGAAGCTTTCTTT
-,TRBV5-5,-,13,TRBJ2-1,CASSPRADNEQFF,TGTGCCAGCAGCCCACGAGCAGACAATGAGCAGTTCTTC
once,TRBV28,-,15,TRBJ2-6,CASSWRGTGANVLTF,TGTGCCAGCAGCTGGAGGGGGACTGGGGCCAACGTCCTGACTTTC
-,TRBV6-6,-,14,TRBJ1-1,CASSYSWGDAEAFF,TGTGCCAGCAGTTATTCTTGGGGCGATGCTGAAGCTTTCTTT
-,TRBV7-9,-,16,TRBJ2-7,CASSSPRTSARSEQYF,TGTGCCAGCAGCTCACCCAGGACATCCGCGAGGAGCGAGCAGTACTTC
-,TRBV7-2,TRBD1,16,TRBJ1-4,CASSLTTGGGNEKLFF,TGTGCCAGCAGCCTTACAACAGGGGGTGGGAATGAAAAACTGTTTTTT